Sequencing of this T cell receptor (beta chain) was carried out in a study of blood T cells in healthy people across ages. Study-level points and caveats: Older age coincided with a roughly linear decline in TCR beta diversity per million T cells. More naive CD4+ cells and higher diversity were found in long-lived than in aged donors.

A sample-barcoded 5' primer and a J-beta primer mix were used in a second PCR of roughly 6 to 11 cycles. Each sample provided no less than 3 million CDR3-containing paired-end reads. TCRdb used MiXCR to reprocess the 5' RACE reads, holding one entry per CDR3 protein. The sample holds more than 800,000 distinct CDR3 sequences, roughly 26% seen once. Trimming removed 4 bases from V and 0 bases from J, with 6 bases in between. Germline CDR1 and CDR2: DFQATT and SNEGSKA (reference sequence). This CDR3 has 12 amino acids. This clonotype was seen only a few times. Its antigen is unidentified. Since no conserved phenylalanine or tryptophan closes the CDR3, a read error is the likely cause.

The chain couples TRBV20-1 to TRBJ1-2; no reliable D call. The material sequenced was blood. The sequence came from an elderly woman in good health. The CDR3 sequence is CSATGANYGYTC. The CDR3 nucleotides are TGCAGTGCTACCGGGGCTAACTATGGCTACACCTGC.